This passage covers 7 T cell receptor beta chains from one sample sequenced in a study of T cells in Graves' hyperthyroidism and ophthalmopathy. TCR beta CDR3 sequences were amplified from RNA transcripts. The primer set for the first-round RT-PCR of the TCR CDR3 was HTBI. TCRdb processed the multiplex PCR reads anew with MiXCR; each CDR3 protein has one entry. This sample yields around 300,000 distinct CDR3 sequences, of which around 25% are seen a single time; approximately 30% belongs to the top ten. Sequenced input: blood. These receptors all come from a man in his forties with Graves' hyperthyroidism that later progressed to Graves' ophthalmopathy.

The CDR3 protein is CASSYSGRVSYEQYF. For the CDR3, the DNA is TGTGCCAGCAGTTACTCTGGTAGGGTGAGCTACGAGCAGTACTTC. The V call is TRBV6-5, the J call TRBJ2-7; D unclear. Germline lookup yields CDR1 MNHEY and CDR2 SVGAGI. V lost 0 bases and J 3 bases, leaving 12 bases between the germline ends. This CDR3 has 15 residues.

This clonotype was seen at least ten times. The V gene is TRBV3-1, the J gene TRBJ1-1, with TRBD1 as a possible D gene (6 bases). The CDR3 length is 14 residues. Between the trimmed V and J ends, which lost 4 bases and 5 bases, there was a span of 14 bases. CDR1 and CDR2 (germline): LGHDT, YNNKEL (reference sequence). This chain's CDR3 is CASSLGTPSTEAFF. In DNA, the CDR3 is TGTGCCAGCAGCCTAGGGACACCGAGTACTGAAGCTTTCTTT.

This clonotype appeared many times. The chain combines TRBV12-3 or TRBV12-4 with TRBJ2-5; 9 nucleotides agree with TRBD2. V dropped 5 bases and J dropped 1; count of bases not matched to a gene: 5. The CDR3 runs 15 residues. The CDR3 region is CASSRPTSGQETQYF. The CDR3 coding sequence is TGTGCCAGCAGTCGACCGACTAGCGGCCAAGAGACCCAGTACTTC.

The sample holds a few counts of this clonotype. The rearrangement joins TRBV12-3 or TRBV12-4 to TRBJ1-3; possibly TRBD1 for D (5 bases). The CDR3 sequence is 13 residues long. The V and J ends lost 5 bases and 4 bases respectively, with 9 bases between them. CDR3 sequence reads: CASSAHRGNTIYF. CDR3 in DNA: TGTGCCAGCAGTGCACACAGGGGAAACACCATATATTTT.

This clonotype was seen repeatedly, ten times or more. The chain employs TRBV2 and TRBJ1-6, with TRBD1 as a possible D gene (5 bases). The CDR3 consists of 15 residues. V was cut by 7 bases and J by 5 bases, with 15 bases left in between. Germline-derived CDR1 and CDR2 are SNHLY and FYNNEI. DNA of the CDR3: TGTGCCAGCACCCAGGGCGGGGTGGATAATTCACCCCTCCACTTT. Its protein is CASTQGGVDNSPLHF.

This clonotype was seen once. The genes are TRBV12-3 or TRBV12-4 and TRBJ2-5, with D perhaps matching TRBD2 (7 bases). The CDR3 has 15 residues. Trimming cost V 2 bases and J 5 bases, with 15 bases left between them. The CDR3 sequence is CASSLIGGGRETQYF. CDR3 coding DNA: TGTGCCAGCAGTTTAATTGGGGGGGGGCGGGAGACCCAGTACTTC.

This clonotype was seen many times. The CDR3 region has the DNA TGTGCCAGCAGCCAAGCGACAGGGAGTCAGCCCCAGCATTTT. It yields the protein CASSQATGSQPQHF. The rearrangement joins TRBV3-1 to TRBJ1-5; TRBD1 agrees at 7 bases. J was trimmed by 6 bases and V by 1 base; bases with no gene match: 3. This CDR3 has 14 residues. CDR1 and CDR2 from the germline V gene are LGHDT and YNNKEL (reference sequence).